The entry below describes one T cell receptor beta chain. Its antigen is currently not known. The sample holds no much larger clone one base away, and base qualities are not on file. The sample belongs to a study of identical twins' blood T cells (dated by TCRdb to about 2013). Notes on the research overall: Around 50 million Illumina reads were obtained across roughly twelve libraries, of which six were alpha-chain libraries and six were beta-chain libraries. To assess how genetics influences repertoire formation, the study used next-generation sequencing to compare the TCR alpha and beta chain repertoires of three pairs of monozygous twins. Here is what the overall study found, with its caveats: The number of CDR3 clonotypes shared between two donors was mainly determined by the product of the cloneset sizes of the two donors, and no clear deviation from this trend was shown by twins. V gene usage was reported to be markedly more similar within twin pairs than between unrelated donors, even among non-selected out-of-frame TCRbeta clonotypes. Looking at the most abundant TCRbeta clonotypes, every donor had more CDR3 sequences in common with her twin than with unrelated donors. Environmental influences could not be excluded as an explanation for twin similarity, since twins were reared together. Validation by independent studies was stated to be required for the proposed role of the TCRalpha J segment in MHC recognition during thymic selection.

CDR1 LGHNA and CDR2 YNFKEQ are derived from the germline V gene. The germline ends are 10 bases apart after V is trimmed by 1 base and J by 3 bases. The cysteine opens and the phenylalanine closes a CDR3 of 14 amino acids. Of the read, only the CDR3 DNA is kept; its 42 bases are in frame from base 1. Library generation was performed with 5' RACE. TCRdb shows the sequencer as Illumina Genome Analyzer IIx. To prepare the RNA-based TCR cDNA libraries, a previously described protocol was followed, with several modifications. To prevent cross-contamination, sample-specific barcodes were added to both ends of each TCR cDNA library during cDNA synthesis and amplification. Processing in the source paper ran as follows. Between about 90,000 and nearly 500,000 clonotypes were identified per individual, with about 2 to 3.6 million CDR3-containing reads per library. After reads with improper barcode index combinations were thrown out, a cloneset for each library was built using the MiTCR software. While assembling CDR3 clonotypes, MiTCR corrected PCR and sequencing errors and either filtered or rescued low-quality reads. Artificial out-of-frame clonotypes were mapped to in-frame sequences, with one indel allowed in the CDR3, and then removed. Similarity of V and J gene usage between donors was measured as Jensen-Shannon divergence divided by mean entropy. The raw public reads went through TCRdb reprocessing: fastp at Q25, MiXCR clone calling, in-frame beta chains kept. Here each entry gathers all rows of one CDR3 protein and keeps the most common genes and DNA. The V and J calls were determined by TCRdb, not by the authors. The sample table contains hundreds of thousands of distinct CDR3 sequences; only one count was recorded for under 30% of them. 6% to 7% of the sample lies in the top ten.

Six healthy women forming three monozygous twin pairs were used as donors. All three twin pairs had been reared together and were thought likely to have met the same infectious agents and vaccines. TCR cDNA libraries were prepared from RNA that had been isolated from peripheral blood mononuclear cells. Sequencing used PBMCs. This clonotype was obtained from a woman aged 18 to 55 in good health. The chain employs TRBV4-2 and TRBJ2-7; the D segment cannot be called with confidence. At the DNA level, the sequence is TGTGCCAGCAGCCAAGGTCGGGTCAACTACGAGCAGTACTTC. Its protein reads: CASSQGRVNYEQYF.